This T cell receptor (beta chain) was obtained from a study of T cells after yellow fever vaccination. The CDR3 has 13 residues. The V and J ends lost 3 bases and 5 bases respectively, with 10 bases between them. Germline V gives CDR1 ENHRY, CDR2 SYGVKD. With regard to this clonotype: Its antigen is still unknown.

Study outcomes and limitations: A weaker but faster secondary response was observed, peaking on day 5 versus 15. Abundant clonotypes from the bulk population could contaminate FACS-sorted repertoires.

It was through 5'RACE template switching that TCR cDNA was made, with a universal primer site and UMIs added. TCRdb ran MiXCR on the 5' RACE reads and lists one entry per CDR3 protein. The sample records 600,000 to 750,000 distinct CDR3 sequences, about 12% being singletons. The receptor's source is a man younger than 40 who received the YFV17D yellow fever vaccine. The sample was PBMCs, taken on the day of the yellow fever booster vaccination. The chain employs TRBV10-3 and TRBJ1-2; no reliable D call. The CDR3 here is CAISDGRTYGYTF. CDR3 nucleotides: TGTGCCATCAGTGACGGCAGAACGTATGGCTACACCTTC.